This T cell receptor beta chain was captured in a study of Ad26.COV2.S vaccination and SARS-CoV-2 variants. Study-level points and caveats: Ad26.COV2.S recipients had broader spike-specific TCRs (P = 0.0014).

The treatment was: roughly 18 received Ad26.COV2.S at low or high dose, single or two shots; about five received placebo; per-sample allocation not given. Specimens were obtained on day 63 following the first vaccine or placebo injection. Details on this clone: The antigen remains unidentified.

Assay used: immunoSEQ multiplex PCR; TCRdb lists only in-frame clones, some missing. The top ten hold around 1.4% of the sample, which has hundreds of thousands of clones, around 89% seen once. Trimming stripped 6 bases from V and 0 bases from J, with 15 bases between. The length of the CDR3 is 17 residues. In germline, CDR1 is LNHDA, CDR2 SQIVND (reference sequence). The origin of this receptor is a person aged 18-65 years who received the Ad26.COV2.S COVID-19 vaccine or a placebo. Here the sequenced sample was peripheral blood, taken in a trial of Ad26.COV2.S vaccine versus placebo. The chain combines TRBV19 with TRBJ2-6; TRBD2 might be the D (5 bases). This CDR3 reads CASSRDVQPSGANVLTF. DNA of the CDR3: TGTGCCAGTAGCCGGGATGTTCAGCCCTCTGGGGCCAACGTCCTGACTTTC.